The rows below give T cell receptor beta chains drawn from one sample of a study of beta chain features in type 1 diabetes. Produced via immunoSEQ multiplex PCR; TCRdb's table is partial and in-frame only. The sample contains roughly 290,000 clones, 7% to 9% of which appear only once. Material: central memory CD4+ T cells from blood. The source is a young woman in good health. Both conserved end residues are part of each CDR3. The D gene is left open where the match is weak. A row's size may be missing; if present it is once, few, many or a size class.

size | length | D | J | V | CDR3 | DNA
many | 12 | NA | TRBJ1-6 | TRBV9 | CASSSHSSPLHF | TGTGCCAGCAGCTCCCACAGTTCACCCCTCCACTTT
few | 17 | NA | TRBJ1-1 | TRBV12-2 | CASRLGGQSHLNSEAFF | TGTGCAAGTCGCTTAGGGGGGCAGAGTCACTTGAACAGTGAAGCTTTCTTT
NA | 16 | NA | TRBJ1-2 | TRBV4-2 | CASSQADRSSNYGYTF | TGTGCCAGCAGCCAGGCCGACAGATCGTCTAACTATGGCTACACCTTC
NA | 15 | NA | TRBJ2-4 | TRBV11-2 | CASSAAAEGKNIQYF | TGTGCCAGCAGCGCCGCCGCAGAGGGCAAAAACATTCAGTACTTC
few | 18 | TRBD2 | TRBJ2-1 | TRBV28 | CASSLAGGSGGALNEQFF | TGTGCCAGCAGTTTAGCGGGGGGGAGCGGGGGGGCCTTGAATGAGCAGTTCTTC
many | 20 | TRBD1 | TRBJ1-6 | TRBV28 | CASRSFGEPGQGDYNSPLHF | TGTGCCAGCAGGAGTTTTGGGGAACCGGGACAGGGGGATTATAATTCACCCCTCCACTTT
NA | 15 | NA | TRBJ2-4 | TRBV5-1 | CASSLIPLAKNIQYF | TGCGCCAGCAGCTTAATTCCTCTAGCCAAAAACATTCAGTACTTC
NA | 15 | NA | TRBJ1-2 | TRBV4-2 | CASSREQDSNYGYTF | TGTGCCAGCAGCCGTGAACAGGATTCTAACTATGGCTACACCTTC
NA | 15 | NA | TRBJ2-1 | TRBV7-2 | CASSFRGPSYNEQFF | TGTGCCAGCAGCTTCAGGGGACCTTCCTACAATGAGCAGTTCTTC
NA | 15 | NA | TRBJ2-2 | TRBV7-9 | CASSLTREHHGELFF | TGTGCCAGCAGCTTGACGAGGGAGCACCACGGGGAGCTGTTTTTT
NA | 16 | TRBD2 | TRBJ2-7 | TRBV6-6 | CASSYMMTSGGYEQYF | TGTGCCAGCAGTTACATGATGACTAGCGGGGGCTACGAGCAGTACTTC
few | 13 | NA | TRBJ1-5 | TRBV28 | CASGVPRDQPQHF | TGTGCCAGCGGTGTGCCGAGGGATCAGCCCCAGCATTTT
NA | 15 | TRBD1 | TRBJ2-3 | TRBV5-4 | CASSQDRVSTDTQYF | TGTGCCAGCAGCCAGGACAGGGTCTCCACAGATACGCAGTATTTT
many | 13 | NA | TRBJ1-1 | TRBV29-1 | CSVAGLMNTEAFF | TGCAGCGTTGCAGGCCTGATGAACACTGAAGCTTTCTTT
few | 13 | NA | TRBJ2-1 | TRBV30 | CAWSATDRNEQFF | TGTGCCTGGAGTGCAACCGACAGAAATGAGCAGTTCTTC
few | 15 | NA | TRBJ2-6 | TRBV25-1 | CASSLGLSGANVLTF | TGTGCCAGCAGTCTCGGACTTTCTGGGGCCAACGTCCTGACTTTC
few | 12 | TRBD1 | TRBJ2-2 | TRBV29-1 | CSADRGSGELFF | TGCAGCGCCGACAGGGGCAGCGGGGAGCTGTTTTTT
many | 11 | NA | TRBJ2-1 | TRBV19 | CASNGQTQQFF | TGTGCCAGCAACGGACAGACCCAGCAGTTCTTC
few | 15 | NA | TRBJ2-1 | TRBV6-6 | CASSPDPSSYNEQFF | TGTGCCAGCAGTCCGGACCCGTCTAGCTACAATGAGCAGTTCTTC
few | 15 | NA | TRBJ2-4 | TRBV7-2 | CASSLVGLGVNIQYF | TGTGCCAGCAGCTTAGTTGGGCTAGGGGTAAACATTCAGTACTTC
few | 14 | NA | TRBJ1-4 | TRBV11-1 | CASSPRTTNEKLFF | TGTGCCAGCAGCCCTCGTACAACTAATGAAAAACTGTTTTTT
NA | 13 | NA | TRBJ2-5 | TRBV29-1 | CSVEKGNQETQYF | TGCAGCGTTGAGAAAGGGAACCAAGAGACCCAGTACTTC
few | 15 | TRBD1 | TRBJ2-7 | TRBV7-9 | CASSARDRREYEQYF | TGTGCCAGCAGCGCCCGGGACAGGAGAGAATACGAGCAGTACTTC
few | 12 | NA | TRBJ2-7 | TRBV18 | CASSPARPEQYF | TGTGCCAGCTCACCAGCTCGACCCGAGCAGTACTTC
NA | 12 | TRBD1 | TRBJ2-7 | TRBV14 | CASRGQGNEQYF | TGTGCCAGCAGGGGACAGGGAAACGAGCAGTACTTC
NA | 14 | NA | TRBJ1-1 | TRBV7-3 | CASSLGGPDTEAFF | TGTGCCAGCAGCTTGGGAGGACCCGACACTGAAGCTTTCTTT